What follows are 18 T cell receptor beta chains derived from one specimen sequenced in a study of cytomegalovirus exposure and HLA in healthy donors. PCR involved 60 Vbeta and 13 Jbeta primers. Repertoires were generated with immunoSEQ multiplex PCR, while TCRdb's copy carries only in-frame clones and drops some. The table records over 130,000 clones, about three quarters of them present only once. Sequencing was carried out using PBMCs. The receptors originated from a woman aged 30 to 39 in good health and CMV-seronegative.

This clone occurred a few times. The rearrangement joins TRBV6-5 to TRBJ1-1, with 8 bases lining up with TRBD1. The CDR3 consists of 13 residues. The V gene's germline CDR1 is MNHEY and CDR2 SVGAGI. V lost 10 bases and J lost 2; bases outside the gene matches: 6. The CDR3 is CATSTGVNTEAFF. Here the CDR3 DNA reads TGTGCCACCTCGACAGGGGTTAACACTGAAGCTTTCTTT.

The CDR3 nucleotides are TGTGCCAGCAGTTATAGCGGGTCTGAGACCCAGTACTTC. Its translation is CASSYSGSETQYF. V and J are TRBV5-4 and TRBJ2-5; 7 positions match TRBD2. J gave up 5 bases and V 5 bases, and 6 bases lay outside the gene matches. CDR1 SGHNT and CDR2 YYREEE come from the germline V gene (reference sequence). CDR3 length: 13 residues.

This clone turned up a few times. This chain links TRBV28 with TRBJ2-5, with no clear D. Looked up from germline, CDR1 is MDHEN and CDR2 is SYDVKM. With 4 bases removed from V and 5 bases from J, the gap between germline ends came to 11 bases. The CDR3 loop spans 13 amino acids. The DNA for the CDR3 is TGTGCCAGCAGTTCACAGAGTCACGAGACCCAGTACTTC. Its translation is CASSSQSHETQYF.

This chain connects TRBV5-1 to TRBJ1-2; 7 bases fit TRBD1. V lost 4 bases and J lost 4; bases outside the gene matches: 7. Germline values: CDR1 SGHRS, CDR2 YFSETQ. This CDR3 is built from 14 residues. CDR3 region: CASSPTGTAYGYTF. CDR3 DNA sequence: TGCGCCAGCAGCCCCACCGGGACAGCCTATGGCTACACCTTC.

The rearrangement uses TRBV18 and TRBJ1-2; the D gene is possibly TRBD1 (6 bases). This CDR3 is built from 15 residues. V was trimmed by 1 base and J by 4 bases, leaving 13 bases between them. Per the germline V gene, CDR1 is KGHSH and CDR2 is LQKENI. The CDR3, as DNA: TGTGCCAGCTCACCACAGGGAATAGGGGGCTATGGCTACACCTTC. Its translation is CASSPQGIGGYGYTF.

This chain joins TRBV4-1 and TRBJ2-5; 7 bases align to TRBD1. V shed 4 bases, J shed 5 bases, and the junction held 10 bases outside the gene matches. This CDR3 has 15 residues. Germline lookup yields CDR1 MGHRA and CDR2 YSYEKL. Here the CDR3 reads CASSPAPGTAETQYF. The CDR3, as DNA: TGCGCCAGCAGCCCAGCTCCCGGGACAGCCGAGACCCAGTACTTC.

The chain couples TRBV14 to TRBJ1-1; perhaps TRBD1 as D (6 bases). CDR1 and CDR2 from the germline V gene are SGHDN and FVKESK. V dropped 0 bases and J dropped 8 bases, with 13 bases sitting between them. The CDR3 covers 14 residues. The CDR3 DNA reads as TGTGCCAGCAGCCAAGATTCGAGGACAGTAGAAGCTTTCTTT. Translating gives CASSQDSRTVEAFF.

This chain links TRBV7-8 with TRBJ1-5; TRBD1 matches at 7 bases. V lost 5 bases, J lost 0 bases, and 7 bases stayed unmatched. Germline loops: CDR1 SGHVS, CDR2 FQNEAQ. CDR3 length: 16 residues. CDR3 in DNA: TGTGCCAGCAGCCCAAGGGACAGAGTTAGCAATCAGCCCCAGCATTTT. This codes for CASSPRDRVSNQPQHF.

The J gene is TRBJ2-5, the V gene TRBV9; D is possibly TRBD1 (5 bases). Per the germline V gene, CDR1 is SGDLS and CDR2 is YYNGEE. CDR3 length equals 15 residues. V was shortened by 3 bases and J by 5 bases, with 17 bases between the two germline ends. The CDR3 DNA is TGTGCCAGCAGCGAGTCCCAGGGAAAAGGCGAGACCCAGTACTTC. Translation gives CASSESQGKGETQYF.

This chain uses TRBV27 with TRBJ2-5; maybe TRBD2 (6 bases). The CDR3 contains 19 residues. Trimming removed 6 bases from V and 5 bases from J, with 31 bases in between. Looked up from germline, CDR1 is MNHEY and CDR2 is SMNVEV (reference sequence). DNA of the CDR3: TGTGCCAGCAGCCTAAGGGCGGGAAAGTCCCTCCCGTGGGGCGAGACCCAGTACTTC. Protein: CASSLRAGKSLPWGETQYF.

The CDR3 region is CASSSADRANTEAFF. For the CDR3, the DNA is TGTGCCAGCAGCTCTGCCGACAGGGCGAACACTGAAGCTTTCTTT. J is TRBJ1-1 and V is TRBV5-4; TRBD1 matches 7 bases. V was clipped by 3 bases and J by 1 base; unmatched bases: 6. Germline-derived CDR1 and CDR2 are SGHNT and YYREEE (reference sequence). This CDR3 is 15 amino acids long. Using reference TRBV5-4 and TRBJ1-1 for the parts outside the CDR3, the full variable domain is ETGVTQSPTHLIKTRGQQVTLRCSSQSGHNTVSWYQQALGQGPQFIFQYYREEENGRGNFPPRFSGLQFPNYSSELNVNALELDDSALYLCASSSADRANTEAFFGQGTRLTVV.

J is TRBJ2-1 and V is TRBV28; perhaps TRBD1 as D (5 bases). V gave up 8 bases and J gave up 7 bases, with 15 bases separating them. There are 13 residues in the CDR3. CDR1 is MDHEN, CDR2 SYDVKM, per germline. CDR3: CASGWGLLNEQFF. Written as DNA, the CDR3 is TGTGCCAGCGGGTGGGGCCTATTAAATGAGCAGTTCTTC. The full variable domain, its missing parts supplied by reference TRBV28 and TRBJ2-1, is DVKVTQSSRYLVKRTGEKVFLECVQDMDHENMFWYRQDPGLGLRLIYFSYDVKMKEKGDIPEGYSVSREKKERFSLILESASTNQTSMYLCASGWGLLNEQFFGPGTRLTVL.

There are a few counts of this clone. This chain links TRBV6-6 with TRBJ1-5, with D maybe TRBD1 (5 bases). CDR3 size: 15 residues. V lost 2 bases, J lost 0 bases, and 8 bases lay in between. The germline V gene encodes CDR1 MNHNY and CDR2 SVGAGI (reference sequence). The CDR3 loop is CASSYAGYSNQPQHF. Here the CDR3 DNA reads TGTGCCAGCAGTTACGCAGGGTATAGCAATCAGCCCCAGCATTTT.

With regard to this clone: One end of the junction varies from germline; a read error may be responsible. The rearrangement uses TRBV2 and TRBJ2-7, with 9 bases identical to TRBD2. This CDR3 is built from 13 residues. Germline-derived CDR1 and CDR2 are SNHLY and FYNNEI. The DNA of the CDR3 is TGTGCCTGCAGGCTAGCGGGGCCCTACGAGCAGTACTTC. Amino acids: CACRLAGPYEQYF.

The chain combines TRBV28 with TRBJ1-1; D gene uncertain. Germline CDR1 MDHEN, CDR2 SYDVKM. V shed 3 bases and J shed 5 bases, with 13 bases lying between them. The CDR3 spans 14 residues. This CDR3 is CASSFVEGETEAFF. The CDR3 nucleotides read TGTGCCAGCAGTTTCGTAGAGGGAGAGACTGAAGCTTTCTTT.

This clone has only a few counts. V is TRBV27 and J is TRBJ1-2; D is uncertain. This CDR3 spans 15 amino acids. V gave up 8 bases and J gave up 4 bases, with 20 bases separating them. CDR1 is MNHEY and CDR2 is SMNVEV in the germline V gene (reference sequence). The CDR3: CASSPTGERGYGYTF. CDR3 DNA sequence: TGTGCCAGCTCCCCGACCGGGGAGCGGGGCTATGGCTACACCTTC.

This clone was observed a few times. The DNA of the CDR3 is TGTGCCAGCAGCCGGCAGAGGGCGGGAGGAAACATTCAGTACTTC. It encodes CASSRQRAGGNIQYF. The rearrangement uses TRBV9 and TRBJ2-4; 8 nucleotides agree with TRBD2. This CDR3 contains 15 residues. Germline V gene sequence: CDR1 SGDLS, CDR2 YYNGEE. J was trimmed by 6 bases and V by 4 bases; bases with no gene match: 9. Complete variable domain (other parts from reference TRBV9 and TRBJ2-4): DSGVTQTPKHLITATGQRVTLRCSPRSGDLSVYWYQQSLDQGLQFLIQYYNGEERAKGNILERFSAQQFPDLHSELNLSSLELGDSALYFCASSRQRAGGNIQYFGAGTRLSVL.

The chain uses TRBV5-4 and TRBJ2-3; TRBD2 agrees at 11 bases. Trimming took 3 bases from V and 1 from J; bases not matched to a gene: 4. Germline CDR1 and CDR2: SGHNT and YYREEE (reference sequence). This CDR3 contains 16 residues. The CDR3 bases are TGTGCCAGCAGCTCCCCGACTAGCGGGGGCACAGATACGCAGTATTTT. Amino acid sequence: CASSSPTSGGTDTQYF.